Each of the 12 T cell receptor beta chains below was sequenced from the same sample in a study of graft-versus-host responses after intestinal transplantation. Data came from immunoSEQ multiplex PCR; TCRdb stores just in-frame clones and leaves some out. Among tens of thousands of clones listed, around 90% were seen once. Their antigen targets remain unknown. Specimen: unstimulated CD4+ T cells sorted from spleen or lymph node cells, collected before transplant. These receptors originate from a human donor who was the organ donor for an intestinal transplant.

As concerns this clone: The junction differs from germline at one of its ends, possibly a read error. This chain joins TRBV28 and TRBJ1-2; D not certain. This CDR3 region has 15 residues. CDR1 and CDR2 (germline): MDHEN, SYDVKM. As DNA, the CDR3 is TGTGCCAGCAATTTAGGCATTACACGTGGGCTTGGCTACACCTTC. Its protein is CASNLGITRGLGYTF.

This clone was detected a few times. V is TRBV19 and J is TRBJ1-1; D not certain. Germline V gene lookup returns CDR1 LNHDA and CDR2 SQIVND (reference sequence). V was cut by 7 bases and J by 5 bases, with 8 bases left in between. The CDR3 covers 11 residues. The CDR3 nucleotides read TGTGCCAGTACCGCGGTGACTGAAGCTTTCTTT. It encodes CASTAVTEAFF.

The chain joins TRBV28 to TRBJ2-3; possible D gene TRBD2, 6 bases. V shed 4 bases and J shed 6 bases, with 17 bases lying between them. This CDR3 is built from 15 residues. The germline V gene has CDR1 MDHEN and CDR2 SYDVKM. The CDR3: CASSSGEVRGDTQYF. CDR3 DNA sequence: TGTGCCAGCAGTTCGGGGGAAGTCAGAGGGGATACGCAGTATTTT.

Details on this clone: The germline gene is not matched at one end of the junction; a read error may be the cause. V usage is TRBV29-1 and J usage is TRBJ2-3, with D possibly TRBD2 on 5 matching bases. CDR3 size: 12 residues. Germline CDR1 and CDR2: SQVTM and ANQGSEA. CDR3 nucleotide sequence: TGCAGCGTTGATTCTAGCATAGATACGCAGTATTTT. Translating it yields CSVDSSIDTQYF.

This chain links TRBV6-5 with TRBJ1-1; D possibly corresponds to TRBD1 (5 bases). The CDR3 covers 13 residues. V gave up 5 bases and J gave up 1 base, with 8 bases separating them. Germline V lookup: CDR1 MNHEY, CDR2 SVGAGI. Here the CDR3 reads CASSLTGNTEAFF. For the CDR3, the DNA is TGTGCCAGCAGTCTCACAGGGAACACTGAAGCTTTCTTT.

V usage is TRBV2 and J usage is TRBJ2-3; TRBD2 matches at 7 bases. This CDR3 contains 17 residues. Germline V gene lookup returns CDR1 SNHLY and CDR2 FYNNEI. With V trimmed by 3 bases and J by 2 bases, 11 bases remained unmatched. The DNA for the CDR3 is TGTGCCAGCAGTGAGGCTTCGGCGGGAGCCCACACAGATACGCAGTATTTT. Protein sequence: CASSEASAGAHTDTQYF.

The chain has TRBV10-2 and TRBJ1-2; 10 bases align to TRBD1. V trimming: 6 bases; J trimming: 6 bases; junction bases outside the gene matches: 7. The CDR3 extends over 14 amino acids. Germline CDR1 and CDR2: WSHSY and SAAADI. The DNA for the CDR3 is TGCGCCAGCAGCGAGACAGGGGGCGGGAATGGCTACACCTTC. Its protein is CASSETGGGNGYTF.

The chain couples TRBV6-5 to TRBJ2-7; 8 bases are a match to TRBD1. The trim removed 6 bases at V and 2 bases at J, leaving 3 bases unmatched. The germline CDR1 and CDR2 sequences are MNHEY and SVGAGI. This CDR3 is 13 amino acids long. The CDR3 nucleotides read TGTGCCAGCAGAGACAGGGGACCCTACGAGCAGTACTTC. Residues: CASRDRGPYEQYF.

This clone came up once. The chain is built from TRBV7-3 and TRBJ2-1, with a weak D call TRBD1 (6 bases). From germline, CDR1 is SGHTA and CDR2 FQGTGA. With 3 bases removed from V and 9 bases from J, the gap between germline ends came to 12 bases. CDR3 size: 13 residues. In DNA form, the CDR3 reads TGTGCCAGCAGCTTTATTCAGGGGCTTGAGCAGTTCTTC. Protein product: CASSFIQGLEQFF.

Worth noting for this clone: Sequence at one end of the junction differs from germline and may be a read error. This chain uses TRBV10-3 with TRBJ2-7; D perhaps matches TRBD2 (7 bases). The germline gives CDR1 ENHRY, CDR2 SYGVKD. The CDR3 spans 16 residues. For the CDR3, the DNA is TGTGCCATCAGGGAAGAGGGGGGGAGCCTCTCCGACGAGCAGTACTTC. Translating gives CAIREEGGSLSDEQYF.

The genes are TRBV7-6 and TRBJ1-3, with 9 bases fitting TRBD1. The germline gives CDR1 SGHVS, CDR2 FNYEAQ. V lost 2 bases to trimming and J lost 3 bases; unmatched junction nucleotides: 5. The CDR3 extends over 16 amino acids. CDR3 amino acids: CASSLLPTGGGNTIYF. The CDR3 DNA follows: TGTGCCAGCAGCTTACTACCGACAGGGGGTGGAAACACCATATATTTT.

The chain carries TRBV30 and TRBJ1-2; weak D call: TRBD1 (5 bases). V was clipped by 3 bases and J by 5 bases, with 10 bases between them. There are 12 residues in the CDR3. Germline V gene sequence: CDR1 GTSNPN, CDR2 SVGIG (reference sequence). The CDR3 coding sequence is TGTGCCTGGAGATTCGGGGGGTATGGCTACACCTTC. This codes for CAWRFGGYGYTF. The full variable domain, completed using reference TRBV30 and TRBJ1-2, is SQTIHQWPATLVQPVGSPLSLECTVEGTSNPNLYWYRQAAGRGLQLLFYSVGIGQISSEVPQNLSASRPQDRQFILSSKKLLLSDSGFYLCAWRFGGYGYTFGSGTRLTVV.